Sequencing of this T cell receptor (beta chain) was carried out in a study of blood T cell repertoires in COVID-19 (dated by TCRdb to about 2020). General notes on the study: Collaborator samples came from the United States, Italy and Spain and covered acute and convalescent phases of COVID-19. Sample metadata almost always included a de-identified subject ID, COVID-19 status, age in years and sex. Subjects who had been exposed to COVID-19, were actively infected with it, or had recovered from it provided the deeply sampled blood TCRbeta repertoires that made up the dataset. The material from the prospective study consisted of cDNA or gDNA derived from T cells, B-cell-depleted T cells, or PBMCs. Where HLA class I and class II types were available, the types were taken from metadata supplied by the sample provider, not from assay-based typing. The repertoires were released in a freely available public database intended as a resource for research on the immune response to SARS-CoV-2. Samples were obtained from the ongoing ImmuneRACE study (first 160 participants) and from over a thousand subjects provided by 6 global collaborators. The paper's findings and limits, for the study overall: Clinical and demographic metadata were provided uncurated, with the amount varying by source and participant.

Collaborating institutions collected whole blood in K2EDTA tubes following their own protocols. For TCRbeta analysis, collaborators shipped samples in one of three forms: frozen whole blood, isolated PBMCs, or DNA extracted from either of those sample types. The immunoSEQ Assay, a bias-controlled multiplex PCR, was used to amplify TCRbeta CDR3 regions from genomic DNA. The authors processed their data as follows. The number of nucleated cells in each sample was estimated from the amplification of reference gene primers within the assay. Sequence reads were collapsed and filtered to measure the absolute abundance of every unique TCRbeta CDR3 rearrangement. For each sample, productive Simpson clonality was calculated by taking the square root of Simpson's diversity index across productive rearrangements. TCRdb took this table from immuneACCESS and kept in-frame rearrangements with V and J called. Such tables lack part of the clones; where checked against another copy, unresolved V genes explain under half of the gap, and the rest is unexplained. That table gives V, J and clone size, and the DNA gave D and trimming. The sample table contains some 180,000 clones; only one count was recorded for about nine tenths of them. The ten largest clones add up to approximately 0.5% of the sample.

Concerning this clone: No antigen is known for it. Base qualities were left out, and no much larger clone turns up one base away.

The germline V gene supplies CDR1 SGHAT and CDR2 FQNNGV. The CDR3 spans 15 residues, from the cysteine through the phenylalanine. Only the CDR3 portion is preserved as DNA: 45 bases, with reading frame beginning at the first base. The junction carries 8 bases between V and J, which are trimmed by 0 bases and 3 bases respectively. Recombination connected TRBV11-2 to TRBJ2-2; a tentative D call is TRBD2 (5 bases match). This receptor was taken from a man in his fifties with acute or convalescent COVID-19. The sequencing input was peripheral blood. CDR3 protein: CASSLDPGYTGELFF. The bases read TGTGCCAGCAGCTTAGACCCGGGGTACACCGGGGAGCTGTTTTTT.